A single sample gave rise to the 5 T cell receptor beta chains below, sequenced in a study of T cells in Graves' hyperthyroidism and ophthalmopathy. TCR beta CDR3 region amplification was performed from RNA transcripts. First-round RT-PCR targeting the TCR CDR3 was performed with the HTBI primer set. TCRdb redid the calling of the multiplex PCR reads with MiXCR, one entry per CDR3 protein. Among 110,000 to 150,000 distinct CDR3 sequences listed, more than 20% were seen once. The sequencing input was blood. These receptors originate from a woman aged 45-60 years with Graves' hyperthyroidism that later progressed to Graves' ophthalmopathy.

This clonotype was seen a few times. The rearrangement joins TRBV6-1 to TRBJ1-5, with 7 bases fitting TRBD1. The V and J ends lost 6 bases and 5 bases, in that order; junction bases with no gene match: 1. The CDR3 is 12 amino acids. Per germline, CDR1 MNHNS and CDR2 SASEGT. CDR3 protein: CASRTGDQPQHF. The CDR3 DNA is TGTGCCAGCAGAACAGGGGATCAGCCCCAGCATTTT.

The rearrangement joins TRBV29-1 to TRBJ2-1; 8 nucleotides agree with TRBD2. Germline trimming cut 7 bases from V and 1 base from J; bases unmatched to any gene: 6. The CDR3 has 14 residues. Looked up from germline, CDR1 is SQVTM and CDR2 is ANQGSEA. This chain's CDR3 is CSGRAGVSYNEQFF. CDR3 DNA sequence: TGCAGCGGACGAGCGGGAGTGTCCTACAATGAGCAGTTCTTC.

Only a few counts were recorded for this clonotype. The J gene is TRBJ2-1, the V gene TRBV24-1; either TRBD1 or TRBD2 may supply D (5 bases each). CDR1 is KGHDR, CDR2 SFDVKD, per germline. The CDR3 is 14 residues long. Trimming removed 3 bases from V and 12 bases from J, with 17 bases in between. The CDR3 region has the DNA TGTGCCACCAGTGATCAAGGGACCCCCGGGCGGCAGTTCTTC. Its translation: CATSDQGTPGRQFF.

This clonotype was recorded at least ten times. This chain joins TRBV13 and TRBJ2-2; 8 bases map to TRBD1. V was clipped by 5 bases and J by 5 bases; unmatched bases: 13. Germline values: CDR1 PRHDT, CDR2 FYEKMQ (reference sequence). This CDR3 region has 17 residues. The CDR3, as DNA: TGTGCCAGCAGCCCACATCCCAGGGGGCTTGGGACCGGGGAGCTGTTTTTT. Residues: CASSPHPRGLGTGELFF.

This clonotype was recorded many times. V usage is TRBV3-1 and J usage is TRBJ2-5; 11 bases fit TRBD1. This CDR3 region has 15 residues. Trimming removed 1 base from V and 4 bases from J; junction bases left unmatched: 2. CDR1 and CDR2 from the germline V gene are LGHDT and YNNKEL (reference sequence). The CDR3 DNA is TGTGCCAGCAGCCAAGCCGGGACAGGGGGAGAGACCCAGTACTTC. The encoded protein is CASSQAGTGGETQYF.